This T cell receptor (beta chain) was recorded in a study of CXCR3-negative and CXCR3-positive naive CD8 T cells. Background on the study: Each library held about 1.5 +/- 0.3 million TRB reads, approximately 140 million in total. The study's findings and limits: Much lower diversity was found in memory CD8+ cells, while both naive subsets had comparably high diversity. The study found more hydrophobic TRB CDR3s in CXCR3-positive naive cells than in CXCR3-negative naive cells. CXCR3-negative and CXCR3-positive naive cells shared comparable TRBV-TRBJ usage, but memory cells did not.

5' RACE that incorporated UMI labels was used to prepare the TRB cDNA libraries. After re-calling the 5' RACE reads, TCRdb lists one entry per CDR3 protein, DNA absent. The table gives 150,000 to 160,000 distinct CDR3 sequences; the top ten clones make up nearly 0.5% of it. This CDR3 contains 16 residues. A word on this clonotype: Antigen specificity is unknown.

The clonotype was recovered from a human donor in good health. Some clones in this sample may be carry-over from other donors' samples. The chain uses TRBV12-3 or TRBV12-4 and TRBJ2-7; TCRdb designates TRBD2, a call that cannot be tested without DNA. The material sequenced was naive CXCR3+ CD8+ T cells from blood. Specified subset: CD45RO-CCR7+CD27+CD95- naive CD8+ T cells expressing CXCR3 (TNR3+). This CDR3 reads CASSFSKSEGSYEQYF.